A single sample is the source of the 27 T cell receptor beta chains below, sequenced in a study of blood T cells in healthy people across ages. Combining a sample-barcoded 5' primer with a J-beta primer mix, a second PCR ran for about 6 to 11 cycles. TCRdb reanalysed the 5' RACE reads using MiXCR and keeps one entry per CDR3 protein. The profile shows hundreds of thousands of distinct CDR3 sequences, about 30% of them singletons. Sequencing used blood. Receptor source: a woman at least 80 years old in good health.

This clonotype was recorded many times. The chain couples TRBV20-1 to TRBJ1-1; 7 bases are shared with TRBD1. Germline trimming cut 1 base from V and 0 bases from J; bases unmatched to any gene: 2. Germline V gene lookup returns CDR1 DFQATT and CDR2 SNEGSKA (reference sequence). There are 14 residues in the CDR3. CDR3 sequence reads: CSARVGTVNTEAFF. CDR3 nucleotide sequence: TGCAGTGCTAGAGTGGGGACAGTGAACACTGAAGCTTTCTTT.

This clonotype was seen at least ten times. This chain connects TRBV5-5 to TRBJ1-5; 9 bases map to TRBD1. CDR3 length equals 18 residues. Germline V gene sequence: CDR1 SGHKS, CDR2 YYEKEE (reference sequence). Trimming removed 4 bases from V and 0 bases from J; junction bases left unmatched: 11. The CDR3 protein is CASSLGTGLSFSNQPQHF. In DNA, the CDR3 is TGTGCCAGCAGCCTAGGGACAGGGTTGAGTTTTAGCAATCAGCCCCAGCATTTT. Full variable domain (remainder filled in from reference TRBV5-5 and TRBJ1-5): DAGVTQSPTHLIKTRGQQVTLRCSPISGHKSVSWYQQVLGQGPQFIFQYYEKEERGRGNFPDRFSARQFPNYSSELNVNALLLGDSALYLCASSLGTGLSFSNQPQHFGDGTRLSIL.

Regarding this clonotype: Given a much more abundant clone one base away, this may be a read error. The DNA is left out, because the CDR3 cannot be placed on it with certainty; the CDR3 is given as TCRdb lists it. This chain uses TRBV20-1 with TRBJ1-2; the table calls TRBD1, which could not be checked here. Termini included, the CDR3 measures 13 amino acids. Germline V CDR1 and CDR2: DFQATT, SNEGSKA (reference sequence). The CDR3: CSAKPQDNYGCTF.

In its sample, this clonotype was seen many times. CDR3 amino acids: CASSSDRDEQFF. As DNA, the CDR3 is TGTGCCAGCAGCTCCGACAGGGATGAGCAGTTCTTC. V and J are TRBV13 and TRBJ2-1; 7 bases fit TRBD1. Trimming removed 4 bases from V and 8 bases from J; junction bases left unmatched: 2. CDR1 and CDR2 (germline): PRHDT, FYEKMQ (reference sequence). CDR3 size: 12 residues.

This clonotype was detected many times. CDR3: CASSLDIDPNQPQHF. CDR3 sequence (DNA): TGTGCCAGCTCACTGGACATCGACCCGAATCAGCCCCAGCATTTT. The chain combines TRBV18 with TRBJ1-5; D may be TRBD1 (5 bases). Trimming removed 4 bases from V and 4 bases from J, with 14 bases in between. The CDR3 sequence is 15 residues long. The germline V gene encodes CDR1 KGHSH and CDR2 LQKENI.

This clonotype was detected many times. The chain combines TRBV20-1 with TRBJ1-4; 7 positions match TRBD1. The V gene end was trimmed by 0 bases and the J gene end by 5 bases; junction bases not matched to a gene: 6. CDR1 DFQATT and CDR2 SNEGSKA come from the germline V gene (reference sequence). The CDR3 spans 15 residues. The CDR3 reads CSARDRGDRNEKLFF. DNA of the CDR3: TGCAGTGCTAGAGATCGGGGGGACAGAAATGAAAAACTGTTTTTT.

This clonotype was seen a few times. The chain recombines TRBV6-5 with TRBJ1-1; D is perhaps TRBD1 (6 bases). The CDR3 runs to 15 residues. Between the trimmed V and J ends, which lost 2 bases and 4 bases, there was a span of 14 bases. Germline CDR1 MNHEY, CDR2 SVGAGI. CDR3 nucleotides: TGTGCCAGCAGTTACCTCACAGGGAGTGGCACTGAAGCTTTCTTT. It yields the protein CASSYLTGSGTEAFF.

J is TRBJ2-5 and V is TRBV7-9, with 12 bases fitting TRBD2. CDR1 and CDR2 (germline): SEHNR, FQNEAQ (reference sequence). The CDR3 runs 16 residues. Trimming at V came to 5 bases and at J to 4 bases, leaving 8 bases not matched to a gene. CDR3 DNA: TGTGCCAGCAGCCCGACTAGCGGGAGTTGGAGAGAGACCCAGTACTTC. This translates into CASSPTSGSWRETQYF.

This clonotype was detected ten times or more. The chain links TRBV5-6 to TRBJ2-7; 7 nucleotides line up with TRBD2. The CDR3 contains 16 residues. J gave up 2 bases and V 4 bases, and 12 bases lay outside the gene matches. Germline V gives CDR1 SGHDT, CDR2 YYEEEE. The CDR3 is CASSSFIGEGTYEQYF. The CDR3 DNA reads as TGTGCCAGCAGCAGCTTCATCGGGGAGGGGACCTACGAGCAGTACTTC.

The table lists this clonotype with a few counts. This rearrangement joins TRBV2 to TRBJ2-1, with 9 bases lining up with TRBD2. This CDR3 has 16 amino acids. Germline CDR1 SNHLY, CDR2 FYNNEI. With V trimmed by 5 bases and J by 8 bases, 13 bases remained unmatched. CDR3 sequence: CASSPGTSQKWDEQFF. The CDR3 bases are TGTGCCAGCAGTCCCGGGACTAGCCAAAAGTGGGATGAGCAGTTCTTC.

A few counts support this clonotype. The chain joins TRBV6-1 to TRBJ1-5, with 8 bases that match TRBD1. Losses at the gene ends were 8 bases for V and 3 bases for J; bases not matched to a gene: 9. The CDR3 has 15 residues. Looked up from germline, CDR1 is MNHNS and CDR2 is SASEGT. The CDR3 DNA reads as TGTGCCAGCCGACGAGGGGGACAGGTCAATCAGCCCCAGCATTTT. Its translation: CASRRGGQVNQPQHF.

To note about this clonotype: This may be a read error, as it is one base from a much larger clone. V usage is TRBV4-3 and J usage is TRBJ2-2; the D is unclear. CDR1 LGHNA and CDR2 YSLEER come from the germline V gene. V lost 0 bases, J lost 6 bases, and 11 bases lay in between. The CDR3 sequence is 15 residues long. The CDR3 reads CASSQDTVWAGELFF. CDR3 sequence (DNA): TGCGCCAGCAGCCAAGATACGGTATGGGCCGGGGAGCTGTTTTTT.

In its sample, this clonotype was seen many times. The chain combines TRBV28 with TRBJ2-7; no clear D. The germline V gene encodes CDR1 MDHEN and CDR2 SYDVKM. V dropped 4 bases and J dropped 5 bases, with 9 bases sitting between them. The CDR3 length is 12 residues. The chain's CDR3 is CASSYQRNEQYF. In DNA form, the CDR3 reads TGTGCCAGCAGTTACCAGAGGAACGAGCAGTACTTC.

This clonotype turned up a few times. The CDR3 DNA follows: TGTGCCAGCAGTTTATCCGGGGGTTCCTACACCTTC. This encodes CASSLSGGSYTF. The chain has TRBV27 and TRBJ1-2; D might be TRBD1 (5 bases). With 0 bases removed from V and 10 bases from J, the gap between germline ends came to 9 bases. The CDR3 spans 12 residues. CDR1 MNHEY and CDR2 SMNVEV come from the germline V gene (reference sequence).

The J gene is TRBJ2-1, the V gene TRBV5-1; 7 bases match TRBD2. The germline gives CDR1 SGHRS, CDR2 YFSETQ. The trim removed 1 base at V and 7 bases at J, leaving 11 bases unmatched. This CDR3 region has 16 residues. The CDR3 loop is CASSLLSGGSGNEQFF. In DNA form, the CDR3 reads TGCGCCAGCAGCTTGTTGTCTGGCGGGAGCGGGAATGAGCAGTTCTTC.

The rearrangement joins TRBV7-2 to TRBJ2-1, with D maybe TRBD2 (5 bases). Matching the DNA end better, TRBJ2-7 makes the J call doubtful. Per germline, CDR1 SGHTA and CDR2 FQGNSA. CDR3 size: 13 residues. The CDR3 protein is CASSHDDYNEQYF. The CDR3 DNA is TGTGCCAGCAGCCACGACGACTACAATGAGCAGTACTTC.

This clonotype has more than one count but fewer than ten. The chain has TRBV2 and TRBJ1-4; 8 bases are shared with TRBD1. Looked up from germline, CDR1 is SNHLY and CDR2 is FYNNEI. The CDR3 has 14 amino acids. The trim removed 6 bases at V and 6 bases at J, leaving 6 bases unmatched. In DNA, the CDR3 is TGTGCCAGCAGCGGACAGGGACGTTATGAAAAACTGTTTTTT. This translates into CASSGQGRYEKLFF.

In the case of this clonotype: This may be a read error, as it is one base from a much larger clone. This sequence joins TRBV6-1 and TRBJ2-7; TRBD2 is a possible D gene (5 bases). Germline V gene lookup returns CDR1 MNHNS and CDR2 SASEGT. V was pared by 6 bases and J by 2 bases, with 11 bases between. This CDR3 comprises 13 residues. CDR3 nucleotides: TGTGCCAGCAGCGATCCTAGCCCCTACGAGCAGTACTTC. It encodes CASSDPSPYEQYF.

This clonotype was detected a few times. One base away lies a much larger clone, so this may be a sequencing read error. This chain joins TRBV20-1 and TRBJ2-7; perhaps TRBD2 as D (5 bases). The germline V gene encodes CDR1 DFQATT and CDR2 SNEGSKA (reference sequence). The length of the CDR3 is 12 residues. Here the CDR3 reads CRASQAGREQYF. In DNA form, the CDR3 reads TGCAGGGCTAGCCAGGCCGGAAGGGAGCAGTACTTC.

The chain couples TRBV12-3 or TRBV12-4 to TRBJ1-2; unclear D gene. Between the trimmed V and J ends, which lost 2 bases and 0 bases, there was a span of 10 bases. The CDR3 totals 15 residues. The CDR3, as DNA: TGTGCCAGCAGTTTAATGAGGCCAGCTAACTATGGCTACACCTTC. This encodes CASSLMRPANYGYTF.

This clonotype was detected ten times or more. The chain combines TRBV5-5 with TRBJ1-6, with D possibly TRBD1 on 5 matching bases. This CDR3 is 14 amino acids long. Germline values: CDR1 SGHKS, CDR2 YYEKEE (reference sequence). Between the trimmed V and J ends, which lost 2 bases and 7 bases, there was a span of 10 bases. The CDR3 DNA is TGTGCCAGCAGCTTCGGCAGGGCCAATTCACCCCTCCACTTT. Its protein product is CASSFGRANSPLHF.

This clonotype was detected many times. The chain uses TRBV3-1 and TRBJ1-1; D gene ambiguous. Trimming stripped 5 bases from V and 4 bases from J, with 11 bases between. CDR3 length: 13 amino acids. Germline V gene data show CDR1 as LGHDT and CDR2 as YNNKEL (reference sequence). The CDR3 sequence is CASSGAGITEAFF. For the CDR3, the DNA is TGTGCCAGCAGCGGCGCGGGGATCACTGAAGCTTTCTTT.

This clonotype was seen a handful of times. The rearrangement uses TRBV4-1 and TRBJ2-3; 7 bases fit TRBD2. V lost 0 bases and J lost 1; bases outside the gene matches: 4. This CDR3 comprises 16 residues. Per germline, CDR1 MGHRA and CDR2 YSYEKL. The chain's CDR3 is CASSQDERGGTDTQYF. For the CDR3, the DNA is TGCGCCAGCAGCCAAGACGAACGGGGGGGCACAGATACGCAGTATTTT.

Turning to this clonotype: It may be a read error: a sequence one base away is much more abundant. This rearrangement joins TRBV7-3 to TRBJ2-7; tentative D call: TRBD1 (6 bases). The V end was cut by 8 bases, the J end by 5 bases, with 19 bases between. Germline-derived CDR1 and CDR2 are SGHTA and FQGTGA. The CDR3 sequence is 14 residues long. CDR3 sequence reads: CASGPTYRDHEQYF. In nucleotides, the CDR3 is TGTGCCAGCGGCCCGACTTACAGGGACCACGAGCAGTACTTC.

The chain joins TRBV30 to TRBJ2-5; 8 bases are shared with TRBD2. Germline V CDR1 and CDR2: GTSNPN, SVGIG (reference sequence). The CDR3 covers 14 residues. Trimming at V came to 1 base and at J to 6 bases, leaving 7 bases not matched to a gene. CDR3 nucleotide sequence: TGTGCCTGGAGTGCCACTAGCGGCGGAAAGACCCAGTACTTC. Translated, it gives CAWSATSGGKTQYF.

As to this clonotype: A junction boundary mismatches the germline segment, possibly from a read error. This rearrangement joins TRBV25-1 to TRBJ1-1; tentatively, D is TRBD1 (6 bases). This CDR3 region has 14 residues. Germline CDR1 MGHDK, CDR2 SYGVNS. Here the CDR3 reads CASTHGFGDTETFF. CDR3 coding DNA: TGTGCCAGCACCCATGGGTTTGGGGACACTGAAACTTTCTTT.

This clonotype was recorded at least ten times. The chain's CDR3 is CASSQATGSGYGYTF. The CDR3 DNA sequence: TGCGCCAGCAGCCAGGCGACAGGGTCGGGGTATGGCTACACCTTC. The rearrangement joins TRBV5-1 to TRBJ1-2, with 7 nucleotides matching TRBD1. The trim removed 4 bases at V and 5 bases at J, leaving 11 bases unmatched. This CDR3 spans 15 amino acids. The germline gives CDR1 SGHRS, CDR2 YFSETQ.